This T cell receptor beta chain was retrieved from a study of T cells in Graves' hyperthyroidism and ophthalmopathy. Notes on the study in general: Ophthalmopathy was distinguished from stable hyperthyroidism by 13 V-J signatures.

The CDR3 is 11 amino acids. V lost 5 bases and J 6 bases, leaving 8 bases between the germline ends. The V gene's germline CDR1 is MDHEN and CDR2 SYDVKM. Using RNA transcripts as the source, TCR beta CDR3 regions were amplified. A first-round RT-PCR of the TCR CDR3 used the HTBI primer set. TCRdb processed the multiplex PCR reads anew with MiXCR; each CDR3 protein has one entry. This table holds about 340,000 distinct CDR3 sequences, roughly 20% found once. This clonotype has only a few counts. Its target is unknown. Sequencing was done on a sample of blood. The receptor's source is a woman aged 50 to 65 with Graves' hyperthyroidism. The chain joins TRBV28 to TRBJ2-7, with D perhaps given as TRBD1 or TRBD2 (5 bases each). CDR3 region: CASSGTVEQYF. CDR3 DNA: TGTGCCAGCAGTGGGACGGTCGAGCAGTACTTC.